These T cell receptor beta chains were read from a single sample in a study of OX40 agonist ivuxolimab in advanced cancers. Clones were sequenced by immunoSEQ multiplex PCR, and TCRdb holds only the in-frame ones, with some missing. The table has about 80,000 clones, 85% to 90% seen once. The source material was CD4+ or CD8+ T cells sorted from blood, sampled in a trial of the OX40 agonist ivuxolimab. Receptors were obtained from an adult with an advanced solid tumor such as melanoma, head and neck, liver or kidney cancer. The conserved cysteine and the conserved F or W are not part of the CDR3 here. Each record gives: J gene, V gene, CDR3 protein.

J: TRBJ2-6
V: TRBV13
CDR3: ASKLGGSGANVLT

J: TRBJ1-1
V: TRBV27
CDR3: ASSFGRMNTEAF

J: TRBJ2-6
V: TRBV2
CDR3: ASSEKGHSGANVLT

J: TRBJ2-7
V: TRBV27
CDR3: ASSLRGRSSYEQY

J: TRBJ2-7
V: TRBV4-1
CDR3: ASSQEGRVPEQY

J: TRBJ1-5
V: TRBV6-1
CDR3: ASSVGEIGNQPQH

J: TRBJ2-1
V: TRBV6-4
CDR3: ASSEAANNEQF

J: TRBJ2-2
V: TRBV5-1
CDR3: ASSPDRGQGGELF

J: TRBJ2-7
V: TRBV6-1
CDR3: ASSVWGQGNEQY

J: TRBJ2-2
V: TRBV7-3
CDR3: ASSLDRNTGELF

J: TRBJ2-2
V: TRBV7-9
CDR3: ASSTSEGEAGELF

J: TRBJ2-1
V: TRBV7-7
CDR3: ASSSYRGNEQF

J: TRBJ1-1
V: TRBV29-1
CDR3: SVDRLGTEAF

J: TRBJ2-7
V: TRBV5-4
CDR3: ASSSGQGLYEQY

J: TRBJ1-2
V: TRBV7-3
CDR3: ASSLNRQGSGYT

J: TRBJ1-3
V: TRBV28
CDR3: ASSVGTVGNTIY

J: TRBJ2-3
V: TRBV13
CDR3: ASTPGGAVNNIDTQY

J: TRBJ1-6
V: TRBV7-9
CDR3: ASSGVDRGDSPLH

J: TRBJ2-6
V: TRBV7-9
CDR3: ASSLNRGAGANVLT

J: TRBJ1-5
V: TRBV6-1
CDR3: ASSALLDGNQPQH

J: TRBJ2-5
V: TRBV28
CDR3: ASSPPHETQY

J: TRBJ2-5
V: TRBV18
CDR3: ASSPSGSNVETQY